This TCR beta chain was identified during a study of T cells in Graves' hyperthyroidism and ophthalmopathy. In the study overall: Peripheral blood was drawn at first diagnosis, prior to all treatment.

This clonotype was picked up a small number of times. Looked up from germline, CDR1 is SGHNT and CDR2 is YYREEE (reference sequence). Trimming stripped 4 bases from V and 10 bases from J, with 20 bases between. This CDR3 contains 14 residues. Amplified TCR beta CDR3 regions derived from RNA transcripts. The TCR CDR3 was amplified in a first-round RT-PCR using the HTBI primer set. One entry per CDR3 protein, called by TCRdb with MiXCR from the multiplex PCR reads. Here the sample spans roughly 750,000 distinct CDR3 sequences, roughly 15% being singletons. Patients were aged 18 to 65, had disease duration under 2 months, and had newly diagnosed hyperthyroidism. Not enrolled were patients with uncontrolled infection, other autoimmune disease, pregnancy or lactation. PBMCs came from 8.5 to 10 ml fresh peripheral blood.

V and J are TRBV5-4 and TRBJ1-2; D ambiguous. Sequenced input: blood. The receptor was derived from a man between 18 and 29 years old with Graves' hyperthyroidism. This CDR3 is CASSHPVATPAYTF. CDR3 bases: TGTGCCAGCAGCCATCCAGTAGCAACACCCGCCTACACCTTC.